This TCR beta chain was obtained from a study of T cells in Graves' hyperthyroidism and ophthalmopathy. General study points: Most thyroid clonotypes expanded above 0.001 were also detected in blood.

This clonotype was found many times. Its antigen is unknown. Amplified TCR beta CDR3 regions came from RNA transcripts. The HTBI set primed first-round TCR CDR3 RT-PCR. TCRdb itself ran the multiplex PCR reads through MiXCR, one entry per CDR3 protein. Found here are under 250,000 distinct CDR3 sequences, around 25% of them singletons; the top ten hold under 40%. Looked up from germline, CDR1 is DFQATT and CDR2 is SNEGSKA (reference sequence). V was clipped by 1 base and J by 5 bases; unmatched bases: 18. The CDR3 consists of 18 residues. This clonotype originated in a woman between 35 and 50 years old with Graves' ophthalmopathy. The specimen was blood. The chain carries TRBV20-1 and TRBJ2-7; TRBD1 matches 9 bases. The CDR3 loop reads CSARGKVYSGQGRHEQYF. For the CDR3, the DNA is TGCAGTGCTAGAGGAAAGGTGTATTCTGGACAGGGGCGACACGAGCAGTACTTC.